A single sample is the source of the 5 T cell receptor beta chains below, sequenced in a study of blood T cell repertoires in COVID-19 (dated by TCRdb to the early 2020s). The library was prepared using the immunoSEQ multiplex PCR assay. Held by TCRdb, this immuneACCESS table contains in-frame sequences only and omits some clones. Under half of the omission traces to an unresolved V gene where checked; the cause of the rest is unknown. The sample data list approximately 250,000 clones, and more than 75% of these were observed just once. Roughly 8% of the sample comes from the top ten. Sequenced: peripheral blood. These receptors were collected from a man aged 35 to 55 with active or convalescent COVID-19.

This sequence joins TRBV7-3 and TRBJ2-1; TRBD2 agrees at 9 bases. The CDR3 spans 15 residues. With 5 bases clipped from V and 6 bases from J, the junction kept 8 bases outside the gene matches. Per germline, CDR1 SGHTA and CDR2 FQGTGA. The CDR3 sequence: CASSPGGGAINEQFF. In DNA, the CDR3 is TGTGCCAGCAGCCCCGGCGGGGGGGCAATCAATGAGCAGTTCTTC.

V usage is TRBV5-1 and J usage is TRBJ2-3, with TRBD2 as a possible D gene (6 bases). Trimming left V 3 bases short and J 3 bases short, with 14 bases between. Germline V CDR1 and CDR2: SGHRS, YFSETQ. The CDR3 covers 15 residues. The DNA of the CDR3 is TGCGCCAGCAGCTCGAAAAGGGAGGCGACAGATACGCAGTATTTT. This gives the protein CASSSKREATDTQYF.

The genes are TRBV15 and TRBJ1-1, with 7 bases aligning to TRBD1. CDR3 size: 17 residues. Germline V lookup: CDR1 LNHNV, CDR2 YYDKDF (reference sequence). V was pared by 0 bases and J by 0 bases, with 7 bases of the junction left unmatched. CDR3 nucleotide sequence: TGTGCCACCAGCAGAGATCAGGGACAGTTGATGAACACTGAAGCTTTCTTT. It codes for CATSRDQGQLMNTEAFF.

This rearrangement joins TRBV30 to TRBJ1-3; perhaps TRBD1 as D (6 bases). This CDR3 region has 16 residues. Trimming took off 2 bases at V and 0 bases at J, with 14 bases between the two ends. CDR1 and CDR2 (germline): GTSNPN, SVGIG (reference sequence). The DNA for the CDR3 is TGTGCCTGGAGTCATGTCAGGGGCAGCTCTGGAAACACCATATATTTT. Translation: CAWSHVRGSSGNTIYF.

The J gene is TRBJ1-1, the V gene TRBV5-1; perhaps TRBD1 as D (5 bases). Per the germline V gene, CDR1 is SGHRS and CDR2 is YFSETQ. The V end lost 1 base, the J end lost 0 bases, and 10 bases lay between the germline ends. The CDR3 is 15 residues long. CDR3 region: CASSLNGGMNTEAFF. Here the CDR3 DNA reads TGCGCCAGCAGCTTGAACGGGGGAATGAACACTGAAGCTTTCTTT.